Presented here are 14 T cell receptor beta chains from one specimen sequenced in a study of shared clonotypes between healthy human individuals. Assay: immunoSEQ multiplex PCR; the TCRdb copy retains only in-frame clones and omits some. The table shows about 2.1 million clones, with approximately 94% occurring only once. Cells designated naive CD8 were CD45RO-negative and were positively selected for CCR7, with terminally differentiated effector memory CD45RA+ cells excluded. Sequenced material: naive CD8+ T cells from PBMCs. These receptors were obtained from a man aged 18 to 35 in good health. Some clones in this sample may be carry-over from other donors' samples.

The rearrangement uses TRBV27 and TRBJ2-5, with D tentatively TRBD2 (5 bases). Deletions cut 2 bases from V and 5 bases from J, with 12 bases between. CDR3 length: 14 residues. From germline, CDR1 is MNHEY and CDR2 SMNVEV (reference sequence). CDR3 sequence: CASSLDWTLETQYF. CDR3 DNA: TGTGCCAGCAGTTTAGATTGGACTTTGGAGACCCAGTACTTC.

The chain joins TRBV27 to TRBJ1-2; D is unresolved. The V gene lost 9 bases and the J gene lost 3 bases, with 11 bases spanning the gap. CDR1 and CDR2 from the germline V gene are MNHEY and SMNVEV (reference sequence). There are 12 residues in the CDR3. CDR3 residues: CARPFDYYGYTF. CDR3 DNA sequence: TGTGCCAGACCGTTCGATTACTATGGCTACACCTTC.

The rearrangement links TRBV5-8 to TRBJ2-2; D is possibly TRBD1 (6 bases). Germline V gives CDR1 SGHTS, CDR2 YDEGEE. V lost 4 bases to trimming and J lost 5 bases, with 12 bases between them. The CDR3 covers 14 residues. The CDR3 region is CASSHLRGTGELFF. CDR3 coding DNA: TGTGCCAGCAGCCATCTGAGGGGGACCGGGGAGCTGTTTTTT.

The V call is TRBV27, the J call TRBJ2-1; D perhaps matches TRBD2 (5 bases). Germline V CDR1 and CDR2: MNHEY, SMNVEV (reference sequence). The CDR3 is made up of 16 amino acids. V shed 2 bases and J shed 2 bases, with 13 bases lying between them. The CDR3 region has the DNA TGTGCCAGCAGTTTAGCAGCGGAGACCCCCTACAATGAGCAGTTCTTC. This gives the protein CASSLAAETPYNEQFF.

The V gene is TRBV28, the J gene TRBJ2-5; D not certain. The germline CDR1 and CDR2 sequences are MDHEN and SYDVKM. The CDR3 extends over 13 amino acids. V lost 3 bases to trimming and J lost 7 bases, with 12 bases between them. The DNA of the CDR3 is TGTGCCAGCAGTTTGAATCCTCTGGGGACCCAGTACTTC. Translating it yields CASSLNPLGTQYF.

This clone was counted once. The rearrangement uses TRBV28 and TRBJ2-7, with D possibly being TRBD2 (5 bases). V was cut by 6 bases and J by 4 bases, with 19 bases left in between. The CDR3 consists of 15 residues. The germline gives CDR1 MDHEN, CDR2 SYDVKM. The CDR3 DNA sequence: TGTGCCAGCAGACTTTTAAAAGGGAGAAGATACGAGCAGTACTTC. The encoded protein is CASRLLKGRRYEQYF.

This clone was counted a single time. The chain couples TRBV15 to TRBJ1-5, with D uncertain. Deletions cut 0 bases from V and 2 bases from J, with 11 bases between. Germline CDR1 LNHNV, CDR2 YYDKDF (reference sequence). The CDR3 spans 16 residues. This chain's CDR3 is CATSRDWWAGNQPQHF. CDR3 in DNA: TGTGCCACCAGCAGAGATTGGTGGGCGGGCAATCAGCCCCAGCATTTT.

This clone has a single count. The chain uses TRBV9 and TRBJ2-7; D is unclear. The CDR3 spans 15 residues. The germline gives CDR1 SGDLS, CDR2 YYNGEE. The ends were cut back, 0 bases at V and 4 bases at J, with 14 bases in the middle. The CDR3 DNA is TGTGCCAGCAGCGTAGGGGTAGAGAGGTCTTACGAGCAGTACTTC. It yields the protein CASSVGVERSYEQYF.

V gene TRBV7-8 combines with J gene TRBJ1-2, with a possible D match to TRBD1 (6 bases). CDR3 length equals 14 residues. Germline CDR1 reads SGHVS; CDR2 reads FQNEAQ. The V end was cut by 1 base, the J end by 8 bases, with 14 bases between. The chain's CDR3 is CASSLGRGSQGYTF. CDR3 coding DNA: TGTGCCAGCAGCTTAGGCAGGGGCAGTCAGGGCTACACCTTC.

DNA for the CDR3: TGTGCCAGCAGTGGTGGACAGGGGTGGTATGTTGAGCAGTTCTTC. Amino acid sequence: CASSGGQGWYVEQFF. This sequence joins TRBV28 and TRBJ2-1; TRBD1 agrees at 9 bases. The length of the CDR3 is 15 residues. V lost 5 bases, J lost 9 bases, and 11 bases stayed unmatched. In germline, CDR1 is MDHEN, CDR2 SYDVKM.

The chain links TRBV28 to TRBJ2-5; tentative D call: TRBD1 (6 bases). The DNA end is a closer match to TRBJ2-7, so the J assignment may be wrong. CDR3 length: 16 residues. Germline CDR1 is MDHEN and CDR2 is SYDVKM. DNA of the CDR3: TGTGCCAGCAGTCCACTCTCGACAGGTGGTCGCGACGAGCAGTACTTC. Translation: CASSPLSTGGRDEQYF.

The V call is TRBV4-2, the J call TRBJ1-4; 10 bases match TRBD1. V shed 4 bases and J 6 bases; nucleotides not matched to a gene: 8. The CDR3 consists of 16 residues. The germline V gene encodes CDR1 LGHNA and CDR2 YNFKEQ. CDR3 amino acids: CASSPRDRGRDEKLFF. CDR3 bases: TGTGCCAGCAGCCCTCGGGACAGGGGACGGGATGAAAAACTGTTTTTT.

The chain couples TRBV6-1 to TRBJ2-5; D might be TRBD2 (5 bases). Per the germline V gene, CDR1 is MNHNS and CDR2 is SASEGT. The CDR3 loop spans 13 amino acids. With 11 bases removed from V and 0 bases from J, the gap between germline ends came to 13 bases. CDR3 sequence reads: CAAPDFYQETQYF. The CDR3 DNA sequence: TGTGCCGCCCCGGACTTTTACCAAGAGACCCAGTACTTC.

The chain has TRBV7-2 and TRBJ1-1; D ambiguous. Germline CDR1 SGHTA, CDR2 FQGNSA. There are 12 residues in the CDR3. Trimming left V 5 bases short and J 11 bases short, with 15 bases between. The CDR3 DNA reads TGTGCCAGCAGCCGCGGGGAATTGGGGGCTTTCTTT. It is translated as CASSRGELGAFF. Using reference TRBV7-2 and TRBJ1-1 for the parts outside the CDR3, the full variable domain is GAGVSQSPSNKVTEKGKDVELRCDPISGHTALYWYRQSLGQGLEFLIYFQGNSAPDKSGLPSDRFSAERTGGSVSTLTIQRTQQEDSAVYLCASSRGELGAFFGQGTRLTVV.